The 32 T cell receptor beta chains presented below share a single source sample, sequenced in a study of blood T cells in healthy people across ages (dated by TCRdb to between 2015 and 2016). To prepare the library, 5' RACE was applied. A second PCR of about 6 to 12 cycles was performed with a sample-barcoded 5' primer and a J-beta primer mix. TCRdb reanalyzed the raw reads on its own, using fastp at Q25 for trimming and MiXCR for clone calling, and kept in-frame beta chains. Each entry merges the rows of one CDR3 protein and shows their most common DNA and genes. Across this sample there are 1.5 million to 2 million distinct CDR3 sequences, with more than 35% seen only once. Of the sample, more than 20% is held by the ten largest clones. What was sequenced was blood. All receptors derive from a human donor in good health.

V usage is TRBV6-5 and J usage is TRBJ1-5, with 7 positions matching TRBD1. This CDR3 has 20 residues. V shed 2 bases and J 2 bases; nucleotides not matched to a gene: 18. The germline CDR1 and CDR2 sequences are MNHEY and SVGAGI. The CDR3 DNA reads TGTGCCAGCAGTTACCCGTGGGGCACAGGGGTAATTGGAGGCAATCAGCCCCAGCATTTT. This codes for CASSYPWGTGVIGGNQPQHF.

The CDR3 here is CASRIMNEQFF. In DNA, the CDR3 is TGTGCCAGCAGGATAATGAATGAGCAGTTCTTC. The chain couples TRBV6-2 or TRBV6-3 to TRBJ2-1; D gene ambiguous. Deletions cut 6 bases from V and 7 bases from J, with 7 bases between. CDR1 and CDR2 (germline): MNHEY, SVGEGT. The CDR3 has 11 residues.

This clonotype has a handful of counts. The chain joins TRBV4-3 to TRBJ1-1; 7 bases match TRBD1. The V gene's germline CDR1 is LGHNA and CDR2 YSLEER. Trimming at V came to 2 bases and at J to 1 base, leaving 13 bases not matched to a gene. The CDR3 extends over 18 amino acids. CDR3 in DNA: TGCGCCAGCAGCCAACTACTCGATCCGACAGGGCGGAACACTGAAGCTTTCTTT. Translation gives CASSQLLDPTGRNTEAFF.

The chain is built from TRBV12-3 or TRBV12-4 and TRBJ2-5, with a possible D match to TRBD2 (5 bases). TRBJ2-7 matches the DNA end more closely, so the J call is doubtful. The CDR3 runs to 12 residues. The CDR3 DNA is TGTGCCAGCAGTTTGTTAGCGAGCGAGCAGTACTTC. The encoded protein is CASSLLASEQYF.

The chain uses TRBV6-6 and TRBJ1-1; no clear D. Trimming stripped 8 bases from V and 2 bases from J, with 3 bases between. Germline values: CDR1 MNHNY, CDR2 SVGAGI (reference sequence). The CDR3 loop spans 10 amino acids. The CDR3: CASVNTEAFF. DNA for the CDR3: TGTGCCAGCGTAAACACTGAAGCTTTCTTT.

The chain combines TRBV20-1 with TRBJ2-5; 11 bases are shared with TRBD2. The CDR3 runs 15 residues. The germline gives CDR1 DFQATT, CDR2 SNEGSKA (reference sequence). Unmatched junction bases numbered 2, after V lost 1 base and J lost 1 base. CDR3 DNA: TGCAGTGCTAGAGCTAGCGGGGGGTTCCAAGAGACCCAGTACTTC. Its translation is CSARASGGFQETQYF.

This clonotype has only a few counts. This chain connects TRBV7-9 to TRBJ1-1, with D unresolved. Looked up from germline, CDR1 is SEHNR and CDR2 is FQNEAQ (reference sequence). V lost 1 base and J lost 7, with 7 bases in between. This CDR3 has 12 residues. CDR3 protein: CASSLGELEAFF. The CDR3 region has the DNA TGTGCCAGCAGCTTAGGTGAGCTTGAAGCTTTCTTT.

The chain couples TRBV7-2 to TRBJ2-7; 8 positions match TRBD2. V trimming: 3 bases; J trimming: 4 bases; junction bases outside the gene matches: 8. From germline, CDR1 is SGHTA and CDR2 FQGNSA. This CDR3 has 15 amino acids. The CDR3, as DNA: TGTGCCAGCAGCTTGCGGGGGGATCCCTCTTACGAGCAGTACTTC. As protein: CASSLRGDPSYEQYF.

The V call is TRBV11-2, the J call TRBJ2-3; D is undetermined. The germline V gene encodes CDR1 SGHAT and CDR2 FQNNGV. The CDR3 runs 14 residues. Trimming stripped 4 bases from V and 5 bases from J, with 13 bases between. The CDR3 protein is CASSYVPPEDTQYF. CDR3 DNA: TGTGCCAGCAGCTACGTCCCTCCAGAAGATACGCAGTATTTT.

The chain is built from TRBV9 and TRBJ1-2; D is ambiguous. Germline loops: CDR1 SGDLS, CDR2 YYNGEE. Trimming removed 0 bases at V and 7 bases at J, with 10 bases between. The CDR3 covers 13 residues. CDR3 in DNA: TGTGCCAGCAGCGTAGCCGATGTTAGTGGCTACACCTTC. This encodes CASSVADVSGYTF.

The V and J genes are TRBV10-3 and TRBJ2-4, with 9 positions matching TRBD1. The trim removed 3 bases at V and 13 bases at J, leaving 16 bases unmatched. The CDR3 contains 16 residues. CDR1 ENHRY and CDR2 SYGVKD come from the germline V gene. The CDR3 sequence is CAISDPTPGTGYQQYF. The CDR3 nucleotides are TGTGCCATCAGTGATCCAACCCCCGGGACAGGGTACCAGCAGTACTTC.

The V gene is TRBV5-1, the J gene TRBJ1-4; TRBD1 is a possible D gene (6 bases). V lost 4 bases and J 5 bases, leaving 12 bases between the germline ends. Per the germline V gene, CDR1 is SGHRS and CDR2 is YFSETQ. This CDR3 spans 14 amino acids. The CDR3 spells CASSGMTGNEKLFF. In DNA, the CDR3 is TGCGCCAGCAGCGGAATGACAGGAAATGAAAAACTGTTTTTT.

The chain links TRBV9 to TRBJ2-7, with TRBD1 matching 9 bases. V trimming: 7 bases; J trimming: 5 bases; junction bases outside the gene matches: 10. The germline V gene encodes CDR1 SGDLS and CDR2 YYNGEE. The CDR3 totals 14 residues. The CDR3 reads CASSRDRVPHEQYF. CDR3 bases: TGTGCCAGCTCACGGGACAGGGTCCCCCACGAGCAGTACTTC.

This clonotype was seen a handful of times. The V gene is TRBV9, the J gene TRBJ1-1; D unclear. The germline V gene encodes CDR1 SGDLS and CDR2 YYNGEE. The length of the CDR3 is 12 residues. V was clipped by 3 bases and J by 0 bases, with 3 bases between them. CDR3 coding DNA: TGTGCCAGCAGCGCCTTGAACACTGAAGCTTTCTTT. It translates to CASSALNTEAFF.

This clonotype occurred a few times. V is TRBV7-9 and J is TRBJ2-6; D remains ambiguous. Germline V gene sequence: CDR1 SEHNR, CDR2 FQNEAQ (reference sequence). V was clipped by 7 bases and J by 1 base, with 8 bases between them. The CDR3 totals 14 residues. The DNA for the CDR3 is TGTGCCAGCACTGGAATTTCTGGGGCCAACGTCCTGACTTTC. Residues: CASTGISGANVLTF.

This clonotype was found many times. The CDR3 DNA reads as TGCAGCGTTGAAGGAGTCAGCTCCTACGAGCAGTACTTC. It is translated as CSVEGVSSYEQYF. The chain carries TRBV29-1 and TRBJ2-7; D unresolved. Germline CDR1 reads SQVTM; CDR2 reads ANQGSEA. Deletions cut 1 base from V and 0 bases from J, with 7 bases between. There are 13 residues in the CDR3.

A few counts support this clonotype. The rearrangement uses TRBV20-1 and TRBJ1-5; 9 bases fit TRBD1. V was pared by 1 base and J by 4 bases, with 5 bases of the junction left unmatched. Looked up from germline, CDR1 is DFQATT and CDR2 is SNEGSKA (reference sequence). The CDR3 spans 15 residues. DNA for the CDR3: TGCAGTGCTAGAGTGACAGGGGGTTTTAATCAGCCCCAGCATTTT. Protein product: CSARVTGGFNQPQHF.

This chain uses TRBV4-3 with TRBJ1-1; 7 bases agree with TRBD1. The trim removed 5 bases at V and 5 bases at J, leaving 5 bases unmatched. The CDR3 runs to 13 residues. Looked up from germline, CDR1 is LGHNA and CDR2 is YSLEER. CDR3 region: CASSKTGTTEAFF. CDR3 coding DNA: TGCGCCAGCAGCAAGACAGGGACAACTGAAGCTTTCTTT.

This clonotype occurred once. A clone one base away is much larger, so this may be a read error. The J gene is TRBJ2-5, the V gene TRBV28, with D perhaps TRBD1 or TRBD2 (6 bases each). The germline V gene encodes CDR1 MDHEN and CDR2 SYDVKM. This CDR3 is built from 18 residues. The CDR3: CAGSLFGRVGGHQETQYF. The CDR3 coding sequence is TGTGCCGGCAGTTTATTTGGGCGCGTCGGGGGCCACCAAGAGACCCAGTACTTC.

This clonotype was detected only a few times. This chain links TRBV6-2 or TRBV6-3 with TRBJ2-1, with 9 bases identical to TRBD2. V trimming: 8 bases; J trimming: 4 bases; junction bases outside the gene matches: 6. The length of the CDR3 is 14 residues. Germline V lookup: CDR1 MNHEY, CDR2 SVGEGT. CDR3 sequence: CASVWRGGYNEQFF. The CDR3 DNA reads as TGTGCCAGCGTGTGGCGGGGGGGTTACAATGAGCAGTTCTTC.

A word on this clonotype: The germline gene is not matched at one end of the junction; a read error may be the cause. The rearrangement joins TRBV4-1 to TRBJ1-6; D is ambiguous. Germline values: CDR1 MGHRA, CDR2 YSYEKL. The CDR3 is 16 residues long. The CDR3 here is CASSQTTGYEGSPRHF. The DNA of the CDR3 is TGCGCCAGCAGCCAAACGACCGGGTATGAGGGTTCACCCCGCCACTTT.

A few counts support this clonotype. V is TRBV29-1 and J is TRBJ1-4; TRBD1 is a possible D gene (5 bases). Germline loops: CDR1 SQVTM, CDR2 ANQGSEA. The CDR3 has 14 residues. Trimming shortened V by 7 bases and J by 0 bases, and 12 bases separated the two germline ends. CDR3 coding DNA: TGCAGCGCCGAGGACACTGCAACTAATGAAAAACTGTTTTTT. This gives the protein CSAEDTATNEKLFF.

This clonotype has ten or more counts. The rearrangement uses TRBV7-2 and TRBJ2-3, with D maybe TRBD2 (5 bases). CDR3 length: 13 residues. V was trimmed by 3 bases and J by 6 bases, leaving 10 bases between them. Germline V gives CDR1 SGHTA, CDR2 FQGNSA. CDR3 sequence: CASSFRTGDTQYF. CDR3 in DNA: TGTGCCAGCAGCTTCCGAACGGGGGATACGCAGTATTTT.

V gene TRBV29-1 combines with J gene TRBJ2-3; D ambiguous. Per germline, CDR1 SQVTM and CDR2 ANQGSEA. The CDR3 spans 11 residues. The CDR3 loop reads CAVGVWDTQYF. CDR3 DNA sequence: TGCGCGGTAGGTGTATGGGATACGCAGTATTTT.

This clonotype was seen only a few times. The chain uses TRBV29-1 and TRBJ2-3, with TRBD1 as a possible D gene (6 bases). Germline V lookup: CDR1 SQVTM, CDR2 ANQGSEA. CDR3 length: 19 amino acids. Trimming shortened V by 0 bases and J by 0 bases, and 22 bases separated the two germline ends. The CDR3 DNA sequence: TGCAGCGTTGAAGATATACAGGGTTCCCTTCTACATAGCACAGATACGCAGTATTTT. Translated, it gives CSVEDIQGSLLHSTDTQYF.

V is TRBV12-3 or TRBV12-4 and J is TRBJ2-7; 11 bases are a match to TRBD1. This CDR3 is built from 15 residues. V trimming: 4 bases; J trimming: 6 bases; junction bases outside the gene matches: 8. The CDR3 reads CASSYGQGAVFEQYF. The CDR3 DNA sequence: TGTGCCAGCAGTTACGGACAGGGGGCCGTTTTCGAGCAGTACTTC.

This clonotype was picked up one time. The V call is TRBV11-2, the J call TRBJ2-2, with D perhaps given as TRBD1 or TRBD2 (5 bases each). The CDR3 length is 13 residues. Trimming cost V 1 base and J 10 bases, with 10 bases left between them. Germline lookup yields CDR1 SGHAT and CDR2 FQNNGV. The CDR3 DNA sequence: TGTGCCAGCAGCTTAGGAGGGACGTCGGAGCTGTTTTTT. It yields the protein CASSLGGTSELFF. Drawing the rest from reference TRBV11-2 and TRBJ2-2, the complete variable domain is EAGVAQSPRYKIIEKRQSVAFWCNPISGHATLYWYQQILGQGPKLLIQFQNNGVVDDSQLPKDRFSAERLKGVDSTLKIQPAKLEDSAVYLCASSLGGTSELFFGEGSRLTVL.

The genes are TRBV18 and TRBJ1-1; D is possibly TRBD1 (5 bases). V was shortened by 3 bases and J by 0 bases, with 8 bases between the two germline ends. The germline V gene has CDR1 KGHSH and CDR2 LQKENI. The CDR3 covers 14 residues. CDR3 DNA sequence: TGTGCCAGCTCACCTATGGGGGTGAACACTGAAGCTTTCTTT. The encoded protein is CASSPMGVNTEAFF.

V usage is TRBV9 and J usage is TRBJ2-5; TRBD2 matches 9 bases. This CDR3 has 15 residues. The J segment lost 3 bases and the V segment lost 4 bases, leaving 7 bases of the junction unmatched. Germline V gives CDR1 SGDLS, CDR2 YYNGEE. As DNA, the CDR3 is TGTGCCAGCAGCTGGGGAGCTAGCGGGGAAGAGACCCAGTACTTC. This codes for CASSWGASGEETQYF.

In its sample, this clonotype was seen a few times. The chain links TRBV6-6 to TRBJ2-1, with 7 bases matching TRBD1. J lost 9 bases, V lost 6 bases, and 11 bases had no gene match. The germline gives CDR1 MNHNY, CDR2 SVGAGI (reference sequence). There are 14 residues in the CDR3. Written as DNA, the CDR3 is TGTGCCAGCAGACGAGGGCAGGGGGTGGGTGAGCAGTTCTTC. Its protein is CASRRGQGVGEQFF.

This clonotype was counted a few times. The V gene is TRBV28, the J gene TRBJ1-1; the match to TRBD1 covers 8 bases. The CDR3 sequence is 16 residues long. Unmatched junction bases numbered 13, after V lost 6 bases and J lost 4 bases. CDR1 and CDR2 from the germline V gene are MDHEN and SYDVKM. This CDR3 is CASSQLSGQGTTEAFF. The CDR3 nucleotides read TGTGCCAGCAGCCAGTTGTCAGGACAGGGTACCACTGAAGCTTTCTTT.

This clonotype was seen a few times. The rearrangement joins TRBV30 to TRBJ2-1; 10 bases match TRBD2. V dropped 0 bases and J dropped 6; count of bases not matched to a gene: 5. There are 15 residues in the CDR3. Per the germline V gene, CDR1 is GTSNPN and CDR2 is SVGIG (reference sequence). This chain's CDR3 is CAWSVKAGGLNEQFF. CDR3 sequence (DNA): TGTGCCTGGAGTGTAAAAGCGGGGGGGCTCAATGAGCAGTTCTTC. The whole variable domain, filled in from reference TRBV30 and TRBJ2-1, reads SQTIHQWPATLVQPVGSPLSLECTVEGTSNPNLYWYRQAAGRGLQLLFYSVGIGQISSEVPQNLSASRPQDRQFILSSKKLLLSDSGFYLCAWSVKAGGLNEQFFGPGTRLTVL.